This is a list of T cell receptor beta chains from one sample in a study of T cells in Graves' hyperthyroidism and ophthalmopathy. TCRdb independently ran MiXCR on the multiplex PCR reads; one entry per CDR3 protein. The table shows some 600,000 distinct CDR3 sequences, with 35% to 55% occurring only once. The sequenced material came from peripheral blood or thyroid tissue (not recorded which). These receptor sequences come from a woman younger than 30 with Graves' hyperthyroidism. Each CDR3 is given with its conserved first and last residue. A D gene is named only where the DNA matches it firmly. Clone size is stated in some rows and not others, as once, few, many or a class when expanded.

abundance	v_gene	j_gene	d_gene	CDR3nt	CDR3aa
many	TRBV25-1	TRBJ1-2	.	TGTGCCAGCAGCGGTCGGACGGAAATCTATGGCTACACCTTC	CASSGRTEIYGYTF
.	TRBV29-1	TRBJ1-5	.	TGCAGCGTTGAAGATGGGGGGGTCAATCAGCCCCAGCATTTT	CSVEDGGVNQPQHF
.	TRBV6-6	TRBJ2-7	TRBD2	TGTGCCAGCAGACCAGGACTAGCGGGGGACTACGAGCAGTACTTC	CASRPGLAGDYEQYF
.	TRBV5-1	TRBJ2-7	.	TGCGCCAGCAGCTCTTCAGGGGCGGCGGGTCCCTACGAGCAGTACTTC	CASSSSGAAGPYEQYF
many	TRBV7-2	TRBJ1-1	.	TGTGCCAGCAGCTTCAGAGACGCGAACACTGAAGCTTTCTTT	CASSFRDANTEAFF
.	TRBV7-9	TRBJ2-7	.	TGTGCCAGCAGTCCCAAGGGGGGCTTCGCCTACGAGCAGTACTTC	CASSPKGGFAYEQYF
many	TRBV13	TRBJ2-7	TRBD1	TGTGCCAGCAGTGACCGGGACAGGGTGTTGTTC	CASSDRDRVLF
.	TRBV7-3	TRBJ2-5	.	TGCGCCAGCAGCCAACCTTTAGGGGGCCAAGAGACCCAGTACTTC	CASSQPLGGQETQYF
few	TRBV24-1	TRBJ2-7	.	TGTGCCACCAGTGACGTCCCCAGGCCAGGGAGACCCTACGAGCAGTACTTC	CATSDVPRPGRPYEQYF
few	TRBV15	TRBJ1-2	TRBD1	TGTGCCAGCAGCTTCGCGAACAGGGGCGGCTACACCTTC	CASSFANRGGYTF
.	TRBV19	TRBJ1-5	.	TGTGCCAGTAGTATGGGGGAGAATCAGCCCCAGCATTTT	CASSMGENQPQHF